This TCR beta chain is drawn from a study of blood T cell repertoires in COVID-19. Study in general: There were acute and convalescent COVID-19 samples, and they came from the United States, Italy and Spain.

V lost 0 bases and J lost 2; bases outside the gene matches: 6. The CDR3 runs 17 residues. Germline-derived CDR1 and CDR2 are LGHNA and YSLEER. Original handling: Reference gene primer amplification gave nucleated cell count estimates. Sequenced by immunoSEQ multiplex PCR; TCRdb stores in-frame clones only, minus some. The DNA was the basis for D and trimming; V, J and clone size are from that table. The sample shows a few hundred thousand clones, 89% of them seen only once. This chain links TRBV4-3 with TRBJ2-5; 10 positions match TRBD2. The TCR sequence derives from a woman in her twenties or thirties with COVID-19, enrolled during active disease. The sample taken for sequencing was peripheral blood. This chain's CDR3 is CASSQEWELAGQETQYF. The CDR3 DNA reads TGCGCCAGCAGCCAAGAGTGGGAACTAGCGGGGCAAGAGACCCAGTACTTC.